The TCR beta chain under discussion was sequenced for a study of cytomegalovirus exposure and HLA in healthy donors. Between the trimmed V and J ends, which lost 5 bases and 0 bases, there was a span of 11 bases. The CDR3 loop spans 15 amino acids. CDR1 SEHNR and CDR2 FQNEAQ come from the germline V gene (reference sequence). Researchers ran the PCR with 60 Vbeta and 13 Jbeta primers. The method was immunoSEQ multiplex PCR; TCRdb's version includes in-frame clones alone and lacks a portion of them. The repertoire holds approximately 150,000 clones, with approximately 80% as singletons. Overall study findings and caveats: HLA alleles showed associations with 15,000 to 20,000 TCR beta sequences in a later analysis, at a 0.05 false discovery rate. Under in vitro conditions, a few CMV-associated chains were confirmed as specific for CMV antigens. Per a prior analysis, the majority of TCR beta V segments were productive roughly 87% or roughly 30% of the time.

This clone was picked up one time. Its cognate antigen is unknown. This receptor was obtained from a male donor in good health and CMV-seronegative. This chain links TRBV7-9 with TRBJ1-3, with unresolved D. The specimen sequenced was PBMCs. The CDR3 nucleotides read TGTGCCAGCAGCCCGAGTCTCCGCTCTGGAAACACCATATATTTT. Protein: CASSPSLRSGNTIYF. Together with reference TRBV7-9 and TRBJ1-3, the CDR3 gives the full variable domain: DTGVSQNPRHKITKRGQNVTFRCDPISEHNRLYWYRQTLGQGPEFLTYFQNEAQLEKSRLLSDRFSAERPKGSFSTLEIQRTEQGDSAMYLCASSPSLRSGNTIYFGEGSWLTVV.